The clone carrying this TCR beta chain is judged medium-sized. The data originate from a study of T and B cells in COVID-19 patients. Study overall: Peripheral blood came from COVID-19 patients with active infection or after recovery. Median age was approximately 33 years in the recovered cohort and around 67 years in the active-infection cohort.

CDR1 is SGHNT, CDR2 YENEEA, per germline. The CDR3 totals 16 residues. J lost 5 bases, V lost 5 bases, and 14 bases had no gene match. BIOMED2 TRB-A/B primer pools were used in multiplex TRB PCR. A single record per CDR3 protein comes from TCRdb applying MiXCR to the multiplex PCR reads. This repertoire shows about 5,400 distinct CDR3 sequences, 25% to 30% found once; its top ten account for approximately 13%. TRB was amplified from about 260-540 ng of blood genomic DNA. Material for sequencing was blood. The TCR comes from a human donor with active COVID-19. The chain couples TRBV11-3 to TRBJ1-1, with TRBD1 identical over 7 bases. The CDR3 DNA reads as TGTGCCAGCAGCCCAAGGCCAGGGGGACAAGTAACTGAAGCTTTCTTT. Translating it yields CASSPRPGGQVTEAFF.